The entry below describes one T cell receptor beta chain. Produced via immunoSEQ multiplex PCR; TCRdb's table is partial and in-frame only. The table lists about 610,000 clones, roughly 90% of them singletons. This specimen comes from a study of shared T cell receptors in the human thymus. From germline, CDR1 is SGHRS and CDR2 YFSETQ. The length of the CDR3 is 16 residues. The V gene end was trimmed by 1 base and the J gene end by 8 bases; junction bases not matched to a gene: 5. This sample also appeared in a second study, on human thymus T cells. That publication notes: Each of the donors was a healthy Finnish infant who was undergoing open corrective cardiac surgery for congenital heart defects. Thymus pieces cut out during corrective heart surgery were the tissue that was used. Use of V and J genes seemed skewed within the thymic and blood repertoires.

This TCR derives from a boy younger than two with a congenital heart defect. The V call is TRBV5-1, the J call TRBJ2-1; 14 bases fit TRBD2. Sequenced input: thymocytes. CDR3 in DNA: TGCGCCAGCAGCTTGCCCGGGACTAGCGGGAGATATGAGCAGTTCTTC. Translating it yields CASSLPGTSGRYEQFF. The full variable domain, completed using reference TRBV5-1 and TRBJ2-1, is KAGVTQTPRYLIKTRGQQVTLSCSPISGHRSVSWYQQTPGQGLQFLFEYFSETQRNKGNFPGRFSGRQFSNSRSEMNVSTLELGDSALYLCASSLPGTSGRYEQFFGPGTRLTVL.